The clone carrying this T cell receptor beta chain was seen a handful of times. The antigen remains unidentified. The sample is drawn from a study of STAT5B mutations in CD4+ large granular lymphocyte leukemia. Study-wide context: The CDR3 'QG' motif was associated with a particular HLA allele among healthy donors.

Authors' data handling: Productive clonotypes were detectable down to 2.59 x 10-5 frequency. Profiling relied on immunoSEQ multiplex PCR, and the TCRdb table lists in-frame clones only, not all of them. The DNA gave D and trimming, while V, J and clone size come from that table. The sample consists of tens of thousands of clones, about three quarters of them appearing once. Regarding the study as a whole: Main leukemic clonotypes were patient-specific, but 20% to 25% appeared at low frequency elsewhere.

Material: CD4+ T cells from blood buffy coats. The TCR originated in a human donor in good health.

The CDR3 loop is CASSSPGGPQHF. The CDR3 region has the DNA TGTGCCAGCAGCTCCCCGGGGGGACCCCAGCATTTT. This chain links TRBV7-6 with TRBJ1-5; tentative D call: TRBD1 (5 bases). Trimming pared 4 bases from V and 10 bases from J, leaving 11 bases between. Germline loops: CDR1 SGHVS, CDR2 FNYEAQ. This CDR3 region has 12 residues.